This TCR beta chain was observed in a study of CD4 T cells in relation to SARS-CoV-2 and coronaviruses. Study-wide findings and caveats: Each donor contributed either pre-pandemic or post-infection samples, not both.

Germline CDR1 KGHSH, CDR2 LQKENI. V shed 3 bases, J shed 8 bases, and the junction held 11 bases outside the gene matches. CDR3 length: 16 residues. CD4+ T cells from unexposed donors were obtained before the COVID-19 pandemic (2011-2018). After ten to eleven days of culture, CD4+ T cells were isolated. Testing used SARS-CoV-2 S/N and four cold-coronavirus spikes on unexposed-donor CD4+ T cells, cells permitting. Cultures received half-medium IL-2 refreshes on days 3 and 7. About this clone: What it binds is not known.

Clones were read by immunoSEQ multiplex PCR, and TCRdb kept only the in-frame ones, dropping some. This table holds about 23,000 clones, roughly 82% found once. Sequences were obtained from CD4+ T cells from PBMCs, cultured in vitro. The receptor comes from a human donor in good health. The chain joins TRBV18 to TRBJ2-1; 9 nucleotides align to TRBD2. This CDR3 reads CASSPLSGSISDEQFF. The CDR3 DNA follows: TGTGCCAGCTCACCCCTTAGCGGGAGTATAAGTGATGAGCAGTTCTTC.